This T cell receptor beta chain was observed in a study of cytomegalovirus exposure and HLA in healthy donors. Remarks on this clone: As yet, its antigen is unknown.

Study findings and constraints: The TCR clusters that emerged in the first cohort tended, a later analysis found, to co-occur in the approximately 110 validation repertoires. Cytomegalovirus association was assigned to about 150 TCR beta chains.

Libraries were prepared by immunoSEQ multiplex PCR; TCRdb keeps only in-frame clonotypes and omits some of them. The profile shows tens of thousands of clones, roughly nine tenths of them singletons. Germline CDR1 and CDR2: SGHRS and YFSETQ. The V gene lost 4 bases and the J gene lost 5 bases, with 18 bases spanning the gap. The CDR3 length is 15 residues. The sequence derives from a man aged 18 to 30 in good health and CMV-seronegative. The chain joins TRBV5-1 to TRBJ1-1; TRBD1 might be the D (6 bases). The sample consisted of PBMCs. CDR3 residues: CASSRDGGGRTEAFF. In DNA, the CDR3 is TGCGCCAGCAGCAGAGACGGCGGGGGGCGAACTGAAGCTTTCTTT.